The TCR beta chain described here comes from a study of a mutant IDH1 vaccine in newly diagnosed glioma. In the study overall: Treated patients comprised approximately 60% males and roughly 40% females, mean age approximately 37 years. Scheduled at week 35, visit V12 preceded visit V13, held at week 47.

Notes on this clone: Its target is unknown.

Time point: week 47, end of study. The investigators gave 300 ug of mutant IDH1 20-mer peptide in each vaccine dose, together with topical imiquimod. Patients, over weeks 1, 3, 5, 7, 11, 15, 19 and 23, received a total of eight vaccinations. The germline gives CDR1 SEHNR, CDR2 FQNEAQ (reference sequence). V was clipped by 11 bases and J by 6 bases, with 17 bases between them. This CDR3 comprises 14 residues. Only in-frame clones appear in the TCRdb table, and some are missing; sequencing was by immunoSEQ multiplex PCR. The table has 58,000 or so clones, around four fifths seen once. General study points: The study observed vaccine-induced immune responses in roughly 93% of patients.

This sequence joins TRBV7-9 and TRBJ1-6; D call uncertain. This clonotype was obtained from a woman aged 45 to 65 with glioma. The starting material was PBMCs, obtained from a glioma patient whose treatment included an IDH1 peptide vaccine. CDR3 in amino acids: CAVPSPSGNSPLHF. For the CDR3, the DNA is TGTGCCGTACCCAGTCCCAGTGGTAATTCACCCCTCCACTTT.